The 22 T cell receptor beta chains below were found in one sample sequenced in a study of blood T cell repertoires in COVID-19. Generated by immunoSEQ multiplex PCR, the TCRdb table keeps only in-frame clones and is missing some. The table shows 200,000 to 250,000 clones, with about 88% occurring only once. Sequencing was carried out using peripheral blood. The receptors shown here come from a woman aged 50 to 60 with COVID-19, enrolled during active disease.

The V and J genes are TRBV2 and TRBJ1-2; D perhaps matches TRBD1 (5 bases). The germline V gene encodes CDR1 SNHLY and CDR2 FYNNEI. V shed 4 bases and J shed 14 bases, with 17 bases lying between them. The CDR3 contains 12 residues. For the CDR3, the DNA is TGTGCCAGCAGTGTATCCGACGGGGGGAGAACCTTC. Protein product: CASSVSDGGRTF.

The chain combines TRBV29-1 with TRBJ1-2; D is unresolved. V was shortened by 0 bases and J by 4 bases, with 15 bases between the two germline ends. The germline V gene encodes CDR1 SQVTM and CDR2 ANQGSEA. The CDR3 is made up of 15 amino acids. DNA of the CDR3: TGCAGCGTTGAAGATCAGGTCGGACTCGCCTATGGCTACACCTTC. Translation: CSVEDQVGLAYGYTF. Combining the CDR3 with reference TRBV29-1 and TRBJ1-2 gives the whole variable domain SAVISQKPSRDICQRGTSLTIQCQVDSQVTMMFWYRQQPGQSLTLIATANQGSEATYESGFVIDKFPISRPNLTFSTLTVSNMSPEDSSIYLCSVEDQVGLAYGYTFGSGTRLTVV.

V and J are TRBV18 and TRBJ2-7; perhaps TRBD1 as D (6 bases). Trimming pared 6 bases from V and 9 bases from J, leaving 18 bases between. CDR1 is KGHSH, CDR2 LQKENI, per germline. The CDR3 runs 13 residues. The DNA for the CDR3 is TGTGCCAGCTCGCCGGACAGAAGCTCGAGGCAGTACGTC. As protein: CASSPDRSSRQYV.

The chain carries TRBV24-1 and TRBJ2-3, with TRBD1 identical over 8 bases. There are 15 residues in the CDR3. In germline, CDR1 is KGHDR, CDR2 SFDVKD. V dropped 4 bases and J dropped 5; count of bases not matched to a gene: 7. CDR3 region: CATSDPQGAIDTQYF. For the CDR3, the DNA is TGTGCCACCAGTGACCCGCAGGGGGCAATAGATACGCAGTATTTT.

The chain is built from TRBV12-5 and TRBJ2-1, with D perhaps TRBD2 (5 bases). The V end was cut by 6 bases, the J end by 6 bases, with 27 bases between. There are 18 residues in the CDR3. The germline V gene encodes CDR1 LGHNT and CDR2 FRNRAP. CDR3 DNA: TGTGCTAGTGGCTTTACGCCCGTCCAAGGTGAGCGGCCCAATGAGCAGTTCTTC. Protein: CASGFTPVQGERPNEQFF. The variable domain in full, with the rest retrieved from reference TRBV12-5 and TRBJ2-1, is DARVTQTPRHKVTEMGQEVTMRCQPILGHNTVFWYRQTMMQGLELLAYFRNRAPLDDSGMPKDRFSAEMPDATLATLKIQPSEPRDSAVYFCASGFTPVQGERPNEQFFGPGTRLTVL.

The rearrangement uses TRBV11-2 and TRBJ2-7, with 8 bases that match TRBD1. V was pared by 1 base and J by 0 bases, with 5 bases of the junction left unmatched. This CDR3 comprises 16 residues. The germline V gene encodes CDR1 SGHAT and CDR2 FQNNGV. The CDR3 spells CASSLGVGTGSYEQYF. In nucleotides, the CDR3 is TGTGCCAGCAGCTTAGGAGTGGGGACAGGCTCCTACGAGCAGTACTTC.

The V gene is TRBV27, the J gene TRBJ2-7; 7 nucleotides agree with TRBD2. The CDR3 extends over 16 amino acids. The V and J ends lost 4 bases and 2 bases, in that order; junction bases with no gene match: 11. Germline V CDR1 and CDR2: MNHEY, SMNVEV (reference sequence). CDR3 DNA: TGTGCCAGCAGTTGGGGGAGGGGACGTTTGGCCTACGAGCAGTACTTC. Translated, it gives CASSWGRGRLAYEQYF.

This rearrangement joins TRBV5-6 to TRBJ1-1; D is unresolved. The germline V and J ends were trimmed by 0 bases and 1 base, with 13 bases remaining between them. Germline V lookup: CDR1 SGHDT, CDR2 YYEEEE. The CDR3 runs to 16 residues. The CDR3 sequence: CASSLEPGTRNTEAFF. In nucleotides, the CDR3 is TGTGCCAGCAGCTTGGAACCGGGAACAAGGAACACTGAAGCTTTCTTT.

The rearrangement uses TRBV2 and TRBJ1-2; possible D gene TRBD1, 6 bases. Trimming left V 8 bases short and J 6 bases short, with 25 bases between. The CDR3 consists of 16 residues. The germline V gene has CDR1 SNHLY and CDR2 FYNNEI. Here the CDR3 DNA reads TGTGCCAGCCATGTCCAGGGACCTACAGGGAGCCATGGCTACACCTTC. Translation: CASHVQGPTGSHGYTF. Full variable domain (remainder filled in from reference TRBV2 and TRBJ1-2): EPEVTQTPSHQVTQMGQEVILRCVPISNHLYFYWYRQILGQKVEFLVSFYNNEISEKSEIFDDQFSVERPDGSNFTLKIRSTKLEDSAMYFCASHVQGPTGSHGYTFGSGTRLTVV.

The chain carries TRBV2 and TRBJ2-5, with 11 bases lining up with TRBD2. The trim removed 1 base at V and 0 bases at J, leaving 4 bases unmatched. The CDR3 spans 17 residues. Germline CDR1 and CDR2: SNHLY and FYNNEI. CDR3 sequence reads: CASSEGTSGWYQETQYF. The CDR3 bases are TGTGCCAGCAGTGAAGGGACTAGCGGGTGGTACCAAGAGACCCAGTACTTC. The full variable domain, completed using reference TRBV2 and TRBJ2-5, is EPEVTQTPSHQVTQMGQEVILRCVPISNHLYFYWYRQILGQKVEFLVSFYNNEISEKSEIFDDQFSVERPDGSNFTLKIRSTKLEDSAMYFCASSEGTSGWYQETQYFGPGTRLLVL.

The chain combines TRBV27 with TRBJ2-7; possibly TRBD1 for D (6 bases). Germline V gene lookup returns CDR1 MNHEY and CDR2 SMNVEV (reference sequence). The CDR3 runs to 16 residues. V lost 4 bases and J lost 0, with 16 bases in between. The CDR3: CASSSNRDTFSYEQYV. DNA of the CDR3: TGTGCCAGCAGTTCCAACCGGGACACCTTCTCCTACGAGCAGTACGTC.

V gene TRBV5-1 combines with J gene TRBJ2-1; 10 positions match TRBD2. Germline assignment: CDR1 SGHRS and CDR2 YFSETQ. Trimming at V came to 8 bases and at J to 6 bases, leaving 11 bases not matched to a gene. This CDR3 is 15 amino acids long. Here the CDR3 reads CASGIAGGSGNEQFF. The CDR3 bases are TGCGCCAGTGGGATAGCGGGGGGATCGGGCAATGAGCAGTTCTTC.

This chain joins TRBV2 and TRBJ1-6; D call uncertain. Trimming shortened V by 5 bases and J by 9 bases, and 14 bases separated the two germline ends. CDR1 and CDR2 from the germline V gene are SNHLY and FYNNEI. CDR3 length: 14 residues. The CDR3 here is CASSTSRGSSPLHF. The CDR3 DNA reads as TGTGCCAGCAGTACCTCCCGGGGAAGTTCACCCCTCCACTTT.

The chain combines TRBV7-9 with TRBJ1-1, with D maybe TRBD1 (6 bases). The CDR3 sequence is 14 residues long. V shed 5 bases and J shed 2 bases, with 12 bases lying between them. CDR1 and CDR2 from the germline V gene are SEHNR and FQNEAQ (reference sequence). CDR3 in amino acids: CASSATGTNTEAFF. In DNA, the CDR3 is TGTGCCAGCAGCGCTACCGGGACAAACACTGAAGCTTTCTTT.

This clone was seen a handful of times. J is TRBJ2-3 and V is TRBV24-1; D possibly corresponds to TRBD2 (5 bases). This CDR3 has 15 residues. Trimming removed 5 bases from V and 4 bases from J, with 15 bases in between. Germline CDR1 KGHDR, CDR2 SFDVKD. The CDR3 loop reads CATSGPGMGSDTQYF. The CDR3 nucleotides read TGTGCCACCAGTGGCCCCGGGATGGGGTCAGATACGCAGTATTTT.

This clone was counted a single time. The gene calls are TRBV29-1 and TRBJ2-2; D may be TRBD2 (7 bases). The CDR3 loop spans 15 amino acids. The V end was cut by 5 bases, the J end by 5 bases, with 18 bases between. Per the germline V gene, CDR1 is SQVTM and CDR2 is ANQGSEA. The chain's CDR3 is CSVSGGVLITGELFF. The CDR3 nucleotides are TGCAGCGTTTCGGGGGGCGTGTTAATTACCGGGGAGCTGTTTTTT.

The gene calls are TRBV10-3 and TRBJ1-5; D is possibly TRBD1 (5 bases). Germline V gene sequence: CDR1 ENHRY, CDR2 SYGVKD. V was cut by 4 bases and J by 4 bases, with 11 bases left in between. The length of the CDR3 is 14 residues. CDR3 DNA: TGTGCCATCAGTGGGGGCAGGGATAATCAGCCCCAGCATTTT. Its protein product is CAISGGRDNQPQHF.

The chain is built from TRBV7-3 and TRBJ1-1, with D possibly TRBD1 on 5 matching bases. CDR1 and CDR2 from the germline V gene are SGHTA and FQGTGA. V shed 5 bases and J shed 4 bases, with 14 bases lying between them. The CDR3 has 14 residues. The CDR3 spells CASSPNGGFTEAFF. The CDR3 DNA reads as TGTGCCAGCAGCCCCAATGGGGGGTTCACTGAAGCTTTCTTT. The variable domain in full, completed from reference TRBV7-3 and TRBJ1-1, reads GAGVSQTPSNKVTEKGKYVELRCDPISGHTALYWYRQSLGQGPEFLIYFQGTGAADDSGLPNDRFFAVRPEGSVSTLKIQRTERGDSAVYLCASSPNGGFTEAFFGQGTRLTVV.

The chain has TRBV2 and TRBJ2-2; 7 nucleotides line up with TRBD2. The CDR3 extends over 13 amino acids. Germline V gives CDR1 SNHLY, CDR2 FYNNEI. Trimming removed 8 bases from V and 4 bases from J; junction bases left unmatched: 4. CDR3 nucleotide sequence: TGTGCCAGCTCGGGGGGACGCACCGGGGAGCTGTTTTTT. It is translated as CASSGGRTGELFF.

The gene calls are TRBV9 and TRBJ2-7; tentative D call: TRBD2 (6 bases). The CDR3 runs to 14 residues. V gave up 3 bases and J gave up 3 bases, with 13 bases separating them. Germline CDR1 is SGDLS and CDR2 is YYNGEE. Here the CDR3 reads CASSAAGRSYEQYF. CDR3 bases: TGTGCCAGCAGCGCGGCGGGACGGAGCTACGAGCAGTACTTC.

The chain employs TRBV19 and TRBJ1-1; 10 nucleotides match TRBD1. CDR1 and CDR2 from the germline V gene are LNHDA and SQIVND (reference sequence). The CDR3 covers 15 residues. Trimming took 6 bases from V and 10 from J; bases not matched to a gene: 14. Here the CDR3 reads CASRTPGQGRQGAFF. CDR3 in DNA: TGTGCCAGTAGGACACCGGGACAGGGGCGACAAGGAGCTTTCTTT.

The V and J genes are TRBV11-2 and TRBJ2-7; tentative D call: TRBD2 (5 bases). Looked up from germline, CDR1 is SGHAT and CDR2 is FQNNGV. The V gene lost 0 bases and the J gene lost 6 bases, with 15 bases spanning the gap. This CDR3 contains 15 residues. The CDR3 DNA reads TGTGCCAGCAGCTTAGATAACCGGAGAGGGATCGAGCAGTACTTC. Protein product: CASSLDNRRGIEQYF.